This T cell receptor beta chain was sequenced in a study of T-cell memory formation after mild COVID-19. Study-wide results and limits: Pre-infection memory already had some responding clones, implying cross-reactive memory joined. Researchers report contracting CD4+ clones mostly in CM and EM, with CD8+ clones in EMRA.

A note on this clonotype: The antigen is undetermined.

The CDR3 is 15 residues long. Germline CDR1 is MNHEY and CDR2 is SVGEGT. Between the trimmed V and J ends, which lost 8 bases and 0 bases, there was a span of 15 bases. The 5'RACE method, run with constant-segment primers, produced TCR alpha and TCR beta cDNA libraries (carrying sample barcodes and UMIs). TCRdb re-called the 5' RACE reads with MiXCR, one entry per CDR3 protein. Counted here are about 560,000 distinct CDR3 sequences, roughly 22% occurring once; the ten biggest clones make up roughly 8.3%. The chain has TRBV6-2 or TRBV6-3 and TRBJ2-3; tentative D call: TRBD1 (6 bases). This sequence was found in an adult woman who had mild COVID-19 (a few samples of this study predate the infection). Cell type and time point are not known. Source material: PBMCs or a T cell subset sorted from them (not recorded which). CDR3 nucleotide sequence: TGTGCCAGCTCCGACGAGGGGGTGAGCACAGATACGCAGTATTTT. Encoded protein: CASSDEGVSTDTQYF.